The rows below give T cell receptor beta chains drawn from one sample of a study of blood T cell repertoires in COVID-19. Assay used: immunoSEQ multiplex PCR; TCRdb lists only in-frame clones, some missing. The sample shows about 170,000 clones, more than 85% of them seen only once. The material sequenced was peripheral blood. These receptors were collected from a woman older than 75 with COVID-19, enrolled during active disease. Both conserved end residues are part of each CDR3. Each record gives: D gene, V gene, CDR3 protein. D genes are given only for firm matches.

d_call: TRBD2
v_call: TRBV6-5
cdr3_aa: CASRDTGGNTGELFF

d_call: -
v_call: TRBV6-2/TRBV6-3
cdr3_aa: CASSLQGFGHGYTF

d_call: -
v_call: TRBV6-2/TRBV6-3
cdr3_aa: CASSRKVGARGTEAFF

d_call: TRBD1
v_call: TRBV5-4
cdr3_aa: CASSPQPGTASEQYF

d_call: -
v_call: TRBV5-1
cdr3_aa: CASSPGTYEQYF

d_call: -
v_call: TRBV18
cdr3_aa: CASSPMRGELFF

d_call: -
v_call: TRBV19
cdr3_aa: CASSPQQGNQPQHF

d_call: -
v_call: TRBV20-1
cdr3_aa: CSGLASYEQYF

d_call: -
v_call: TRBV6-2/TRBV6-3
cdr3_aa: CASSMTGRSEQYF

d_call: -
v_call: TRBV5-6
cdr3_aa: CASSLLQGTYEQYF

d_call: -
v_call: TRBV28
cdr3_aa: CASSPLSGEQYF

d_call: -
v_call: TRBV4-3
cdr3_aa: CASSHPKRTNKAGNQPQHF

d_call: TRBD1
v_call: TRBV4-2
cdr3_aa: CASSQDPGQTNEKLFF

d_call: TRBD1
v_call: TRBV2
cdr3_aa: CAGRVQGANTQYF

d_call: -
v_call: TRBV18
cdr3_aa: CASSPLGAGNTGELFF

d_call: -
v_call: TRBV11-1
cdr3_aa: CASSYMLGPTEQFF

d_call: -
v_call: TRBV19
cdr3_aa: CASSIDAGPNTEAFF

d_call: -
v_call: TRBV12-3/TRBV12-4
cdr3_aa: CASSQRGTDTQYF

d_call: TRBD1
v_call: TRBV29-1
cdr3_aa: CSVDRGSGYGYTF

d_call: TRBD2
v_call: TRBV3-1/TRBV3-2
cdr3_aa: CASSQGTSGTYEQYF

d_call: -
v_call: TRBV5-1
cdr3_aa: CASSVSTGTTEAFF

d_call: TRBD2
v_call: TRBV5-1
cdr3_aa: CASSLVASGLSNEQFF

d_call: -
v_call: TRBV6-5
cdr3_aa: CASSSDRKSNQPQHF

d_call: -
v_call: TRBV7-5
cdr3_aa: CARSFYRGVGQETQYF

d_call: TRBD2
v_call: TRBV5-1
cdr3_aa: CASRVLAGYNEQFF

d_call: -
v_call: TRBV11-2
cdr3_aa: CASTSPENGGELFF

d_call: TRBD1
v_call: TRBV18
cdr3_aa: CASSPGQGQPQHF

d_call: TRBD1
v_call: TRBV18
cdr3_aa: CASSPGQGHQPQHF

d_call: TRBD2
v_call: TRBV4-2
cdr3_aa: CASSLGPGGGNEQFF

d_call: -
v_call: TRBV7-3
cdr3_aa: CASSFSAPGDNEKLFF

d_call: -
v_call: TRBV6-5
cdr3_aa: CASSLRGGTEAFF

d_call: -
v_call: TRBV7-9
cdr3_aa: CASSRTARNTEAFF

d_call: -
v_call: TRBV19
cdr3_aa: CASSPSGTYRDEQFF

d_call: -
v_call: TRBV6-2/TRBV6-3
cdr3_aa: CASSYLAGTLSNQPQHF

d_call: -
v_call: TRBV12-5
cdr3_aa: CASGLGATDTDTQYF

d_call: TRBD1
v_call: TRBV7-9
cdr3_aa: CASSRDRGRGGYTF

d_call: -
v_call: TRBV9
cdr3_aa: CASSVGERNYGYTF

d_call: TRBD1
v_call: TRBV4-3
cdr3_aa: CASSQDVTGFFSGANVLTF

d_call: -
v_call: TRBV6-6
cdr3_aa: CASSLGPTGTQYF

d_call: -
v_call: TRBV7-7
cdr3_aa: CASSFSEGEKLFF

d_call: -
v_call: TRBV7-7
cdr3_aa: CASSLSLSTDTQYF

d_call: TRBD1
v_call: TRBV4-1
cdr3_aa: CASSQYRDRPGNEKLFF

d_call: -
v_call: TRBV7-2
cdr3_aa: CASSLGSGTYNSPLHF

d_call: -
v_call: TRBV7-3
cdr3_aa: CASSEQGGLGETQYF

d_call: -
v_call: TRBV4-3
cdr3_aa: CASSQDSEDSSSSPLHF

d_call: TRBD2
v_call: TRBV3-1/TRBV3-2
cdr3_aa: CASSKTSGSSYEQYF

d_call: TRBD2
v_call: TRBV27
cdr3_aa: CASKGTSGRHEQYF

d_call: TRBD2
v_call: TRBV7-2
cdr3_aa: CASSLLAGGSFDEQFF

d_call: TRBD2
v_call: TRBV11-2
cdr3_aa: CASSLGLTFTDTQYF

d_call: -
v_call: TRBV5-1
cdr3_aa: CASSWRDRRLGDTGELFF

d_call: TRBD1
v_call: TRBV2
cdr3_aa: CARGDRGNSPLHF

d_call: TRBD2
v_call: TRBV19
cdr3_aa: CASSEGRAGGIHNEQFF

d_call: -
v_call: TRBV3-1/TRBV3-2
cdr3_aa: CASSHAGSNQPQHF

d_call: TRBD1
v_call: TRBV10-3
cdr3_aa: CATTGGDVNEQFF

d_call: TRBD2
v_call: TRBV5-1
cdr3_aa: CASSLSSGSRVQFF

d_call: TRBD1
v_call: TRBV5-1
cdr3_aa: CASSPQGYGAFF